The 25 T cell receptor beta chains given below trace back to one sample, sequenced in a study of T cell responses to AZD1222 COVID-19 vaccine. TCRdb's copy holds only in-frame clones and misses some; the assay was immunoSEQ multiplex PCR. The sample has more than 85,000 clones, roughly 92% seen once. The starting material was peripheral blood, obtained 28 days after the second AZD1222 dose. The receptors originated from an adult who received the AZD1222 COVID-19 vaccine.

The chain is built from TRBV4-2 and TRBJ1-5, with TRBD1 matching over 7 bases. This CDR3 is 15 amino acids long. The V segment lost 0 bases and the J segment 6 bases; nucleotides outside the gene matches: 5. CDR1 is LGHNA, CDR2 YNFKEQ, per germline. The CDR3 loop is CASSQEIGGGQPQHF. Written as DNA, the CDR3 is TGTGCCAGCAGCCAAGAGATAGGGGGCGGTCAGCCCCAGCATTTT.

This chain uses TRBV19 with TRBJ1-2; D is ambiguous. Trimming pared 4 bases from V and 5 bases from J, leaving 14 bases between. Germline V gene sequence: CDR1 LNHDA, CDR2 SQIVND (reference sequence). The CDR3 length is 14 residues. The CDR3 nucleotides read TGTGCCAGTAGTACCAATAAGGTCGGGTATGGCTACACCTTC. This encodes CASSTNKVGYGYTF.

This chain joins TRBV14 and TRBJ1-1; 10 bases line up with TRBD1. V lost 3 bases to trimming and J lost 5 bases; unmatched junction nucleotides: 9. Germline CDR1 reads SGHDN; CDR2 reads FVKESK. The CDR3 contains 16 residues. DNA for the CDR3: TGTGCCAGCAGCCACGCCTGGACAGGGGGTATGACTGAAGCTTTCTTT. Amino acid sequence: CASSHAWTGGMTEAFF.

The V and J genes are TRBV18 and TRBJ2-7; the D gene is possibly TRBD2 (5 bases). Germline V gives CDR1 KGHSH, CDR2 LQKENI. V was trimmed by 3 bases and J by 5 bases, leaving 11 bases between them. The CDR3 sequence is 13 residues long. The CDR3 nucleotides are TGTGCCAGCTCACCCCAGAACGGGGACGAGCAGTACTTC. It encodes CASSPQNGDEQYF.

This clone appeared once. J is TRBJ1-6 and V is TRBV15; 7 bases agree with TRBD1. V trimming: 1 base; J trimming: 7 bases; junction bases outside the gene matches: 10. From germline, CDR1 is LNHNV and CDR2 YYDKDF (reference sequence). The CDR3 loop spans 17 amino acids. The CDR3 loop reads CATSRGVAGTENSPLHF. CDR3 bases: TGTGCCACCAGCAGAGGGGTGGCCGGGACAGAGAATTCACCCCTCCACTTT.

J is TRBJ2-2 and V is TRBV2, with 8 bases fitting TRBD1. V lost 4 bases, J lost 4 bases, and 8 bases stayed unmatched. Germline V gene lookup returns CDR1 SNHLY and CDR2 FYNNEI. This CDR3 has 16 residues. CDR3 bases: TGTGCCAGCAGTGGCTCCCGGGACAGGCCCACCGGGGAGCTGTTTTTT. This gives the protein CASSGSRDRPTGELFF. Using reference TRBV2 and TRBJ2-2 for the parts outside the CDR3, the full variable domain is EPEVTQTPSHQVTQMGQEVILRCVPISNHLYFYWYRQILGQKVEFLVSFYNNEISEKSEIFDDQFSVERPDGSNFTLKIRSTKLEDSAMYFCASSGSRDRPTGELFFGEGSRLTVL.

The chain recombines TRBV27 with TRBJ2-7, with a tentative D call TRBD1 (5 bases). The ends were cut back, 8 bases at V and 0 bases at J, with 14 bases in the middle. This CDR3 has 14 amino acids. CDR1 and CDR2 (germline): MNHEY, SMNVEV (reference sequence). The CDR3 spells CASFKSGASYEQYF. CDR3 coding DNA: TGTGCCAGCTTTAAATCTGGGGCCTCCTACGAGCAGTACTTC.

The rearrangement uses TRBV7-2 and TRBJ2-7; the D is unclear. The CDR3 spans 14 residues. Germline CDR1 and CDR2: SGHTA and FQGNSA. Between the trimmed V and J ends, which lost 4 bases and 5 bases, there was a span of 15 bases. The CDR3 nucleotides read TGTGCCAGCAGCTCCACACCATGGGAAAACGAGCAGTACTTC. Translated: CASSSTPWENEQYF. Full variable domain (missing parts from reference TRBV7-2 and TRBJ2-7): GAGVSQSPSNKVTEKGKDVELRCDPISGHTALYWYRQSLGQGLEFLIYFQGNSAPDKSGLPSDRFSAERTGGSVSTLTIQRTQQEDSAVYLCASSSTPWENEQYFGPGTRLTVT.

This chain uses TRBV11-1 with TRBJ2-3; the D gene could be TRBD1 or TRBD2 (6 bases each). Germline V gene data show CDR1 as SGHAT and CDR2 as FQDESV (reference sequence). V dropped 2 bases and J dropped 6 bases, with 9 bases sitting between them. The CDR3 sequence is 13 residues long. In DNA, the CDR3 is TGTGCCAGCAGCTTACCGGGGGCGGATACGCAGTATTTT. It specifies CASSLPGADTQYF.

V is TRBV6-1 and J is TRBJ1-4; 8 nucleotides align to TRBD1. The V gene end was trimmed by 3 bases and the J gene end by 13 bases; junction bases not matched to a gene: 10. Per germline, CDR1 MNHNS and CDR2 SASEGT. The CDR3 contains 14 residues. CDR3 protein: CASSDQPGQGGLFF. The CDR3 DNA reads TGTGCCAGCAGTGACCAGCCAGGACAGGGCGGACTGTTTTTT.

The V call is TRBV7-2, the J call TRBJ1-5; no clear D gene. V lost 2 bases and J 0 bases, leaving 5 bases between the germline ends. The CDR3 is 14 amino acids. Germline values: CDR1 SGHTA, CDR2 FQGNSA. CDR3 loop: CASSLKDSNQPQHF. The CDR3 region has the DNA TGTGCCAGCAGCTTAAAAGATAGCAATCAGCCCCAGCATTTT.

The J gene is TRBJ2-1, the V gene TRBV9, with D unresolved. Germline CDR1 SGDLS, CDR2 YYNGEE. V was clipped by 0 bases and J by 2 bases, with 9 bases between them. This CDR3 region has 15 residues. The CDR3 loop is CASSVEGWAYNEQFF. CDR3 nucleotide sequence: TGTGCCAGCAGCGTAGAAGGGTGGGCCTACAATGAGCAGTTCTTC.

V and J are TRBV19 and TRBJ2-5; D is unclear. The CDR3 sequence is 16 residues long. V dropped 4 bases and J dropped 1 base, with 16 bases sitting between them. The germline CDR1 and CDR2 sequences are LNHDA and SQIVND (reference sequence). The CDR3 here is CASSTGLVFSQETQYF. CDR3 nucleotide sequence: TGTGCCAGTAGTACTGGGTTAGTATTCAGCCAAGAGACCCAGTACTTC.

The rearrangement joins TRBV5-4 to TRBJ2-7, with 11 bases aligning to TRBD2. Trimming cost V 2 bases and J 0 bases; bases outside gene matches: 1. Germline V gives CDR1 SGHNT, CDR2 YYREEE (reference sequence). The CDR3 runs 15 residues. CDR3 bases: TGTGCCAGCAGCTTAACTAGCGGGGGCTCCTACGAGCAGTACTTC. Translated, it gives CASSLTSGGSYEQYF.

This rearrangement joins TRBV5-4 to TRBJ1-2; 9 nucleotides match TRBD1. V lost 4 bases and J lost 9; bases outside the gene matches: 13. The CDR3 has 15 amino acids. Germline-derived CDR1 and CDR2 are SGHNT and YYREEE (reference sequence). CDR3 DNA sequence: TGTGCCAGCAGCGGGGGACAGGGCCTGATGGGGAGCTACACCTTC. This encodes CASSGGQGLMGSYTF.

The chain has TRBV5-1 and TRBJ2-3; tentative D call: TRBD2 (5 bases). The CDR3 spans 18 residues. With 4 bases removed from V and 4 bases from J, the gap between germline ends came to 25 bases. Germline loops: CDR1 SGHRS, CDR2 YFSETQ. CDR3 sequence reads: CASSGLSSLAAGSDTQYF. In DNA, the CDR3 is TGCGCCAGCAGCGGACTGTCTAGCCTGGCAGCCGGATCAGATACGCAGTATTTT.

The V call is TRBV6-5, the J call TRBJ2-7; 9 bases agree with TRBD2. CDR3 length: 15 residues. V lost 7 bases and J lost 6; bases outside the gene matches: 13. CDR1 MNHEY and CDR2 SVGAGI come from the germline V gene. CDR3 amino acids: CASIFASGAAGEQYF. Written as DNA, the CDR3 is TGTGCCAGCATTTTCGCTAGCGGGGCCGCGGGCGAGCAGTACTTC.

V usage is TRBV15 and J usage is TRBJ2-7, with D possibly called TRBD1 or TRBD2 (5 bases each). The CDR3 runs 13 residues. The V gene lost 4 bases and the J gene lost 3 bases, with 10 bases spanning the gap. CDR1 is LNHNV and CDR2 is YYDKDF in the germline V gene (reference sequence). The CDR3, as DNA: TGTGCCACCAGCACGGGACCGAGCTACGAGCAGTACTTC. Its translation: CATSTGPSYEQYF.

V gene TRBV5-1 combines with J gene TRBJ2-7; TRBD1 agrees at 7 bases. Germline V lookup: CDR1 SGHRS, CDR2 YFSETQ. This CDR3 region has 16 residues. V was pared by 0 bases and J by 0 bases, with 6 bases of the junction left unmatched. Written as DNA, the CDR3 is TGCGCCAGCAGCTTGGAGGACAGGACAAGCTCCTACGAGCAGTACTTC. Translated: CASSLEDRTSSYEQYF.

The rearrangement joins TRBV7-2 to TRBJ2-3, with 11 bases that match TRBD2. Per the germline V gene, CDR1 is SGHTA and CDR2 is FQGNSA. The CDR3 totals 15 residues. V gave up 5 bases and J gave up 3 bases; unmatched junction bases: 4. The CDR3 bases are TGTGCCAGCAGCCCCAGACTAGCGGGGACAGATACGCAGTATTTT. Protein sequence: CASSPRLAGTDTQYF.

The chain links TRBV19 to TRBJ2-2, with D uncertain. From germline, CDR1 is LNHDA and CDR2 SQIVND (reference sequence). This CDR3 comprises 15 residues. Between the trimmed V and J ends, which lost 3 bases and 4 bases, there was a span of 12 bases. The CDR3: CASSIYYLSTGELFF. Written as DNA, the CDR3 is TGTGCCAGTAGTATCTACTACCTAAGCACCGGGGAGCTGTTTTTT.

The rearrangement joins TRBV5-5 to TRBJ1-6; 8 nucleotides line up with TRBD1. V gave up 1 base and J gave up 5 bases; unmatched junction bases: 2. Germline V gene lookup returns CDR1 SGHKS and CDR2 YYEKEE (reference sequence). The CDR3 loop spans 15 amino acids. CDR3 nucleotides: TGTGCCAGCAGCTTGTTGGGACAGGATAATTCACCCCTCCACTTT. Translating it yields CASSLLGQDNSPLHF.

The chain couples TRBV11-3 to TRBJ2-1; 13 bases match TRBD2. The germline V gene encodes CDR1 SGHNT and CDR2 YENEEA. The CDR3 covers 17 residues. The ends lost 0 bases at V and 5 bases at J; junction bases unmatched: 4. The DNA for the CDR3 is TGTGCCAGCAGCTTAGAGACTAGCGGGGGGTCCGACAATGAGCAGTTCTTC. This translates into CASSLETSGGSDNEQFF. The full variable domain, rest sourced from reference TRBV11-3 and TRBJ2-1, is EAGVVQSPRYKIIEKKQPVAFWCNPISGHNTLYWYLQNLGQGPELLIRYENEEAVDDSQLPKDRFSAERLKGVDSTLKIQPAELGDSAVYLCASSLETSGGSDNEQFFGPGTRLTVL.

The rearrangement links TRBV7-9 to TRBJ2-2; 8 bases map to TRBD2. CDR1 and CDR2 (germline): SEHNR, FQNEAQ (reference sequence). The ends lost 2 bases at V and 0 bases at J; junction bases unmatched: 2. The CDR3 has 16 residues. In DNA, the CDR3 is TGTGCCAGCAGCTTAACCGGGGGGGCGAACACCGGGGAGCTGTTTTTT. Translated, it gives CASSLTGGANTGELFF.

The chain is built from TRBV5-1 and TRBJ1-2, with 10 positions matching TRBD1. The V gene end was trimmed by 2 bases and the J gene end by 8 bases; junction bases not matched to a gene: 12. This CDR3 has 16 amino acids. Germline CDR1 is SGHRS and CDR2 is YFSETQ. CDR3 loop: CASSFDRGPLSGGYTF. In nucleotides, the CDR3 is TGCGCCAGCAGCTTCGACAGGGGGCCGCTTAGTGGGGGCTACACCTTC.